The 5 T cell receptor beta chains presented below share a single source sample, sequenced in a study of T cell responses to AZD1222 COVID-19 vaccine. Produced via immunoSEQ multiplex PCR; TCRdb's table is partial and in-frame only. This table has around 100,000 clones, 84% appearing once. Sequenced material: peripheral blood, taken on day 0 of AZD1222 vaccination. The receptors here all came from an adult in good health.

The V call is TRBV4-2, the J call TRBJ1-6; D unclear. Germline-derived CDR1 and CDR2 are LGHNA and YNFKEQ. V lost 4 bases and J lost 13, with 14 bases in between. The CDR3 is made up of 13 amino acids. The CDR3 here is CASSPEISAPLHF. The CDR3 DNA reads as TGTGCCAGCAGCCCTGAAATATCGGCTCCCCTCCACTTT.

The V gene is TRBV5-6, the J gene TRBJ1-5; possibly TRBD1 for D (5 bases). CDR3 size: 15 residues. V shed 6 bases and J shed 1 base, with 14 bases lying between them. Germline V gives CDR1 SGHDT, CDR2 YYEEEE. DNA for the CDR3: TGTGCCAGCACCCTACGGGGGTACAGCAATCAGCCCCAGCATTTT. Its protein product is CASTLRGYSNQPQHF.

The chain is built from TRBV7-6 and TRBJ2-3; D might be TRBD1 (6 bases). The germline V gene encodes CDR1 SGHVS and CDR2 FNYEAQ. With 2 bases removed from V and 1 base from J, the gap between germline ends came to 13 bases. This CDR3 is 16 amino acids long. This CDR3 is CASSLLRPGGTDTQYF. The CDR3 region has the DNA TGTGCCAGCAGCTTATTGAGGCCAGGGGGCACAGATACGCAGTATTTT.

The chain recombines TRBV7-2 with TRBJ1-1, with D possibly TRBD1 on 5 matching bases. The V gene lost 5 bases and the J gene lost 6 bases, with 16 bases spanning the gap. CDR1 SGHTA and CDR2 FQGNSA come from the germline V gene. CDR3 length: 14 residues. CDR3 region: CASSPDTPPSEAFF. The CDR3 DNA follows: TGTGCCAGCAGCCCGGACACCCCCCCCTCTGAAGCTTTCTTT.

This clone was seen just once. The chain couples TRBV29-1 to TRBJ1-1, with D possibly matching TRBD1 (5 bases). The V end was cut by 3 bases, the J end by 4 bases, with 18 bases between. This CDR3 spans 15 amino acids. CDR1 SQVTM and CDR2 ANQGSEA come from the germline V gene. CDR3 sequence: CSVDVGGVSGTEAFF. CDR3 bases: TGCAGCGTTGACGTCGGGGGGGTGTCGGGCACTGAAGCTTTCTTT. The full variable domain, rest sourced from reference TRBV29-1 and TRBJ1-1, is SAVISQKPSRDICQRGTSLTIQCQVDSQVTMMFWYRQQPGQSLTLIATANQGSEATYESGFVIDKFPISRPNLTFSTLTVSNMSPEDSSIYLCSVDVGGVSGTEAFFGQGTRLTVV.